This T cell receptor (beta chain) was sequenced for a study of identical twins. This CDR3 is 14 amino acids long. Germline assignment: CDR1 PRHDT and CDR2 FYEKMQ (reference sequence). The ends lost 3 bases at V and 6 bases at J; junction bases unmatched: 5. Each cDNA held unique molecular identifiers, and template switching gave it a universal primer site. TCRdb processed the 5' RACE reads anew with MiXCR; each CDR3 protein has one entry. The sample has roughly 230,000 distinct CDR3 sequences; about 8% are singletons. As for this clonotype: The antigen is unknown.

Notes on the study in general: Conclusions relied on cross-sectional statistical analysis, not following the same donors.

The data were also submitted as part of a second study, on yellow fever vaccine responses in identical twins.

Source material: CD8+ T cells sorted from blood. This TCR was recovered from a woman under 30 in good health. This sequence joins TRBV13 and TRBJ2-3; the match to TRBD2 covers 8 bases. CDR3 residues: CASSFGTRVDTQYF. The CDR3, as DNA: TGTGCCAGCAGCTTCGGGACTAGAGTCGATACGCAGTATTTT.